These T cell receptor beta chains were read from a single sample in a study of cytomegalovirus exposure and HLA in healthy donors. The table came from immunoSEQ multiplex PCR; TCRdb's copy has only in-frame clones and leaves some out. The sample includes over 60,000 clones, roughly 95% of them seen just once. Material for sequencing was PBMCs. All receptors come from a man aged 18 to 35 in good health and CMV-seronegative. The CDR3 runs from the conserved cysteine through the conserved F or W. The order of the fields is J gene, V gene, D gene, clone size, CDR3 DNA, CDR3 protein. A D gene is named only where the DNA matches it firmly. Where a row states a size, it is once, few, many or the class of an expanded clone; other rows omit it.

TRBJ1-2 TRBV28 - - TGTGCCAGCAGTTCCCAAGGGGGATGGTATGGCTACACCTTC CASSSQGGWYGYTF
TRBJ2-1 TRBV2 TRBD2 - TGTGCCAGCATGTTAGGACTAGCGGGGGGGGGTGCCTACAATGAGCAGTTCTTC CASMLGLAGGGAYNEQFF
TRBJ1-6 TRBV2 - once TGTGCCAGCAGTCAGGGGAGGGATTCACCCCTCCACTTT CASSQGRDSPLHF
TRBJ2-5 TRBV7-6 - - TGTGCCAGCAGCTCCCTCGGACCAGGGAGGATAGAGACCCAGTACTTC CASSSLGPGRIETQYF
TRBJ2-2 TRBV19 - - TGTGCCAGTAGTATCCCCGGGGCCGGGGAGCTGTTTTTT CASSIPGAGELFF
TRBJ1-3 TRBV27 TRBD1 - TGTGCCAGCAGTTTAAGTACGACAGGGGGAAACACCATATATTTT CASSLSTTGGNTIYF
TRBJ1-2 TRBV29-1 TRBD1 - TGCAGCGTTGGACAGGGTTGGACGTTGGATGGCTACACCTTC CSVGQGWTLDGYTF
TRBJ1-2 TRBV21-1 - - TGTGCCAGCAGCAAAGGTCGGTCAACGGGGAACTCACCTAACTATGGCTACACCTTC CASSKGRSTGNSPNYGYTF
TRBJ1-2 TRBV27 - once TGTGCCAGCAGTTTGTCACATGATAACTATGGCTACACCTTC CASSLSHDNYGYTF
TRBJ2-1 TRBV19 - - TGTGCCAGTAGTTGGGGCAAGGGGTCCTACAATGAGCAGTTCTTC CASSWGKGSYNEQFF
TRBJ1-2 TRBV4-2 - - TGTGCCAGCAGCCAAGATAGGACAGAGTTTCCGAACTATGGCTACACCTTC CASSQDRTEFPNYGYTF
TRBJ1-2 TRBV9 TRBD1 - TGTGCCAGCAGCGGGTCGTATACAGGGGGGGACTATGGCTACACCTTC CASSGSYTGGDYGYTF
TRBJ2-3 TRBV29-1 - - TGCAGCGTTTGGCGGGGGCAGTTCGGCACGCAGTATTTT CSVWRGQFGTQYF
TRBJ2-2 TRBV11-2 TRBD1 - TGTGCCAGCAGCTGGACCTCCGGACAGGGGGGGAACACCGGGGAGCTGTTTTTT CASSWTSGQGGNTGELFF
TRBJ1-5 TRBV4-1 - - TGCGCCAGCAGCCACGGCAGCGGCAATCAGCCCCAGCATTTT CASSHGSGNQPQHF
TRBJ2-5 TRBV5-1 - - TGCGCCAGCAGCTTGGGAAACAGTGGCGGGAAGGAAGGCCAGTACTTC CASSLGNSGGKEGQYF
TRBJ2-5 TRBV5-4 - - TGTGCCAGCAGCTTGTACCAGCAAGGTGGGCCCCAGTACTTC CASSLYQQGGPQYF
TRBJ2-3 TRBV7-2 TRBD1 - TGTGCCAGCAGCACCTTCGGGGGCAGGGGGCCAGATACGCAGTATTTT CASSTFGGRGPDTQYF
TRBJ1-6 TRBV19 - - TGTGCCAGTAGTAGGAATGGGGCCGCGCATTCACCCCTCCACTTT CASSRNGAAHSPLHF
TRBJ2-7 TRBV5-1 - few TGCGCCAGCTCCTCAGGGGGGTTCAACGAGCAGTACTTC CASSSGGFNEQYF
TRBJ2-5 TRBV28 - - TGTGCCAGCAGTGCCCAGGGATGGGAGACCCAGTACTTC CASSAQGWETQYF
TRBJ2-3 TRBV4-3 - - TGCGCCAGCAGCCAAGATAGTACCGATACGCAGTATTTT CASSQDSTDTQYF
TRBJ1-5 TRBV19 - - TGTGCCAGTAGTATCCAAAAAATGGGGGCTCCAAATAGCAATCAGCCCCAGCATTTT CASSIQKMGAPNSNQPQHF
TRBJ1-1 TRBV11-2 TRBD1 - TGTGCCAGCAGCTTAGGGGACAGGGGGCTATGGTACACTGAAGCTTTCTTT CASSLGDRGLWYTEAFF
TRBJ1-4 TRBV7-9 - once TGTGCCAGCAGCTCCTGGGGGGGACCGATGAATGAAAAACTGTTTTTT CASSSWGGPMNEKLFF
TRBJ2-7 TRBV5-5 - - TGTGCCAGCAGCTCCGGACAGCCCTACGAGCAGTACTTC CASSSGQPYEQYF
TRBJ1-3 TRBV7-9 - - TGTGCCAGCAGCTTAGGTCCAGTGGGAAACACCATATATTTT CASSLGPVGNTIYF
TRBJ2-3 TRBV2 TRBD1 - TGTGCCAGCAGTTTCAGGGGGAGAGACACAGATACGCAGTATTTT CASSFRGRDTDTQYF
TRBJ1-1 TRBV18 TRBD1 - TGTGCCAGCTCACCCAGGGGGCAGGAAGCTGAAGCTTTCTTT CASSPRGQEAEAFF